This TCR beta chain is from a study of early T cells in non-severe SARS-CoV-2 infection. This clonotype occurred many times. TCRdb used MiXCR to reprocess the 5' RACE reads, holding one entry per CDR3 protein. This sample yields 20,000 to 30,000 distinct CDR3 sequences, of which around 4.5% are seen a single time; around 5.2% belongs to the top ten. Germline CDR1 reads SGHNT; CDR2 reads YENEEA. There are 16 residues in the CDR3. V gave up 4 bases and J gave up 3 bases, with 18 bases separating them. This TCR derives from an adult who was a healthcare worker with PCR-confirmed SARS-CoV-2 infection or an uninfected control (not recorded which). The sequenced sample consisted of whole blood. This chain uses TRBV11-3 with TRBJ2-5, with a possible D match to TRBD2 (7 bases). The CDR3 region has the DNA TGTGCCAGCAGCTCCGGGAGACGGGGGGCTGAAGAGACCCAGTACTTC. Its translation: CASSSGRRGAEETQYF.